This entry lists 3 T cell receptor beta chains sequenced from one sample in a study of tumor-infiltrating lymphocytes in primary liver carcinoma. Extraction of RNA together with DNA used 20-30 mg of unsorted bulk tissue. Reverse transcription of roughly 0.5 ug total RNA with a constant-region primer produced TCR beta cDNA. Researchers made the TCR beta libraries by running three nested multiplex PCR rounds with slightly modified ARM-PCR. Each of the first two PCR rounds ran around 10 cycles with TRBV1-TRBV30 forward and C-beta reverse primers. In TCRdb, the multiplex PCR reads were re-called with MiXCR into one record per CDR3 protein. This table holds approximately 64,000 distinct CDR3 sequences, over 60% found once. The specimen was liver tumor tissue from sampling region 4. The subset: tumor region T4, right-lateral pole. These receptors came from a man aged 35-49 years with primary liver carcinoma and hepatitis B virus infection.

The chain carries TRBV6-1 and TRBJ1-1; 7 positions agree with TRBD1. V lost 7 bases and J lost 3; bases outside the gene matches: 5. Germline V lookup: CDR1 MNHNS, CDR2 SASEGT. CDR3 length: 13 residues. CDR3 in DNA: TGTGCCAGCACCTATACAGGGGACACTGAAGCTTTCTTT. Its translation: CASTYTGDTEAFF.

Regarding this clonotype: The final CDR3 position lacks the conserved phenylalanine or tryptophan, pointing to a likely read error. V and J are TRBV5-1 and TRBJ2-1; 9 nucleotides line up with TRBD2. In germline, CDR1 is SGHRS, CDR2 YFSETQ. The CDR3 extends over 16 amino acids. The CDR3 region is CAGSLETSGSYNEQFS. DNA for the CDR3: TGCGCCGGCAGCTTGGAGACTAGCGGTTCCTACAATGAGCAGTTCTCC.

About this clonotype: This clone may be a read error of a much larger clone one base away. The rearrangement links TRBV5-4 to TRBJ2-5; a weak D match, TRBD2 (6 bases). V was shortened by 4 bases and J by 7 bases, with 17 bases between the two germline ends. The length of the CDR3 is 14 residues. The germline CDR1 and CDR2 sequences are SGHNT and YYREEE (reference sequence). CDR3 protein: CASSPAKVGGTQYF. In nucleotides, the CDR3 is TGTGCCAGCAGCCCAGCAAAGGTGGGGGGGACCCAGTACTTC.